This T cell receptor beta chain is drawn from a study of CD8 T cells in ankylosing spondylitis. Germline V gene sequence: CDR1 GTSNPN, CDR2 SVGIG (reference sequence). V lost 3 bases and J 1 base, leaving 9 bases between the germline ends. There are 13 residues in the CDR3. In making TCR beta libraries, quantitative 5'-RACE with molecular barcodes was used. TCRdb itself ran the 5' RACE reads through MiXCR, one entry per CDR3 protein. The sample has about 440,000 distinct CDR3 sequences; over 15% are singletons. Overall study results and limits: Within matched ankylosing spondylitis synovial fluid, disease-linked clones were reportedly significantly enriched. Seemingly characteristic of ankylosing spondylitis blood was a TCR beta motif consisting of about 8 highly homologous variants. Disease-associated clonotypes exhibited CD8+ identity and were relatively infrequent in peripheral blood. In reactive arthritis synovial fluid and blood, some motif variants had been reported before.

On this clonotype: The antigen remains unidentified.

This rearrangement joins TRBV30 to TRBJ1-1; possibly TRBD1 for D (5 bases). Sequencing was done on a sample of blood, either unsorted or a sorted T cell fraction (not recorded which). The sequence was obtained from a male donor with ankylosing spondylitis. The CDR3 sequence: CAWSKDKNTEAFF. In DNA form, the CDR3 reads TGTGCCTGGAGCAAGGACAAGAACACTGAAGCTTTCTTT.